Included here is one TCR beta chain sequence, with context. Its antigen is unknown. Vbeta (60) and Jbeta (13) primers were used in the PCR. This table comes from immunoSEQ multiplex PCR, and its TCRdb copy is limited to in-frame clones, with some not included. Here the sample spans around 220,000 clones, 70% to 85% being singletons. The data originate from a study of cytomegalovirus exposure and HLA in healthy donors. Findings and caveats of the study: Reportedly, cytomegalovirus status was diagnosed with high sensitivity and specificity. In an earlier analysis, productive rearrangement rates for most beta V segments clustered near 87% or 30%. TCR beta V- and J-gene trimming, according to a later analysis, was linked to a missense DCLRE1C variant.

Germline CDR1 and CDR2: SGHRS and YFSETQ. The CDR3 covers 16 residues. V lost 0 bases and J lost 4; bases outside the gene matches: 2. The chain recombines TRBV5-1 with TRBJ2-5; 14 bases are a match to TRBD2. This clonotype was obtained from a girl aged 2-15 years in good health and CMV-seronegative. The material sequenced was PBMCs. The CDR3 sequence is CASSLVGTSGRETQYF. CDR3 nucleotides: TGCGCCAGCAGCTTGGTCGGGACTAGCGGGAGAGAGACCCAGTACTTC.